What follows are 9 T cell receptor beta chains derived from one specimen sequenced in a study of cytomegalovirus exposure and HLA in healthy donors. In the PCR, 60 Vbeta and 13 Jbeta primers were used. Profiled with immunoSEQ multiplex PCR; TCRdb holds only in-frame clones, not every one. The sample shows some 140,000 clones, over 60% of them seen only once. Input material: PBMCs. Receptors were obtained from a woman in her 40s in good health and CMV-seronegative.

The CDR3 sequence is CASSPYRGYEQPQHF. The CDR3 DNA sequence: TGTGCCAGCAGCCCCTACAGGGGATATGAACAGCCCCAGCATTTT. The chain carries TRBV7-6 and TRBJ1-5; 7 nucleotides match TRBD1. V shed 5 bases, J shed 7 bases, and the junction held 11 bases outside the gene matches. Germline assignment: CDR1 SGHVS and CDR2 FNYEAQ. This CDR3 comprises 15 residues.

This clone was observed a few times. The chain couples TRBV28 to TRBJ2-1, with 8 bases lining up with TRBD2. Germline V CDR1 and CDR2: MDHEN, SYDVKM. The CDR3 contains 15 residues. Trimming cost V 6 bases and J 4 bases; bases outside gene matches: 8. DNA for the CDR3: TGTGCCAGCAGCTCGAGCGGGAGCGCATACAATGAGCAGTTCTTC. The encoded protein is CASSSSGSAYNEQFF.

CDR3 bases: TGTGCCAGCAGCTTAGTTTCAGAGGGCGCTAACAATCAGCCCCAGCATTTT. Translation: CASSLVSEGANNQPQHF. The chain uses TRBV11-3 and TRBJ1-5; D remains unclear. This CDR3 has 17 residues. V dropped 1 base and J dropped 3 bases, with 16 bases sitting between them. Germline V lookup: CDR1 SGHNT, CDR2 YENEEA.

V is TRBV6-1 and J is TRBJ2-1, with 7 positions matching TRBD1. This CDR3 comprises 13 residues. V shed 4 bases, J shed 10 bases, and the junction held 7 bases outside the gene matches. Germline V gene lookup returns CDR1 MNHNS and CDR2 SASEGT. The CDR3 loop is CASSVQGINEQFF. CDR3 sequence (DNA): TGTGCCAGCAGTGTACAGGGGATAAACGAGCAGTTCTTC.

This chain connects TRBV19 to TRBJ1-3; possibly TRBD1 for D (5 bases). The V gene lost 8 bases and the J gene lost 0 bases, with 17 bases spanning the gap. Germline assignment: CDR1 LNHDA and CDR2 SQIVND (reference sequence). The CDR3 totals 16 residues. The CDR3 spells CASLDGGLASGNTIYF. The CDR3 coding sequence is TGTGCCAGTCTCGACGGGGGACTCGCCTCTGGAAACACCATATATTTT.

This chain links TRBV28 with TRBJ1-2, with TRBD1 identical over 9 bases. The CDR3 runs to 13 residues. Germline V CDR1 and CDR2: MDHEN, SYDVKM. The junction had 6 bases not matched to a gene; V was cut back by 6 bases and J by 7 bases. The CDR3 bases are TGTGCCAGCAGCACCGGGACAGGGATTGGCTACACCTTC. Its protein product is CASSTGTGIGYTF.

V is TRBV6-5 and J is TRBJ2-7; possibly TRBD1 for D (5 bases). V lost 4 bases to trimming and J lost 8 bases, with 18 bases between them. Germline V CDR1 and CDR2: MNHEY, SVGAGI. This CDR3 region has 14 residues. The CDR3 region is CASSSTGLRAKQYF. DNA for the CDR3: TGTGCCAGCAGTTCGACCGGGCTCAGGGCGAAGCAGTACTTC.

The chain couples TRBV2 to TRBJ1-1; the D is unclear. Germline CDR1 reads SNHLY; CDR2 reads FYNNEI. The CDR3 covers 14 residues. Trimming took off 7 bases at V and 4 bases at J, with 16 bases between the two ends. The CDR3 nucleotides read TGTGCCAGCATCGAAAGTGGAGGGTTCACTGAAGCTTTCTTT. Translated: CASIESGGFTEAFF. Filled out from reference TRBV2 and TRBJ1-1, the complete variable domain reads EPEVTQTPSHQVTQMGQEVILRCVPISNHLYFYWYRQILGQKVEFLVSFYNNEISEKSEIFDDQFSVERPDGSNFTLKIRSTKLEDSAMYFCASIESGGFTEAFFGQGTRLTVV.

The chain couples TRBV2 to TRBJ1-1; the D gene is possibly TRBD1 (6 bases). The CDR3 runs 11 residues. V was clipped by 8 bases and J by 9 bases, with 13 bases between them. Germline V gene data show CDR1 as SNHLY and CDR2 as FYNNEI. As DNA, the CDR3 is TGTGCCAGCCCTTTCAGGGGTAAAGCTTTCTTT. Its protein product is CASPFRGKAFF.